A single sample gave rise to the 3 T cell receptor beta chains below, sequenced in a study of cytomegalovirus exposure and HLA in healthy donors. Only in-frame clones appear in the TCRdb table, and some are missing; sequencing was by immunoSEQ multiplex PCR. The profile shows 55,000 to 65,000 clones, 90% of them singletons. The sample taken for sequencing was PBMCs. These receptors all stem from a man aged 18 to 35 in good health and CMV-seronegative.

This clone was picked up a small number of times. The V and J genes are TRBV7-9 and TRBJ2-1; possible D gene TRBD2, 5 bases. The germline V gene has CDR1 SEHNR and CDR2 FQNEAQ (reference sequence). The V gene lost 7 bases and the J gene lost 5 bases, with 12 bases spanning the gap. This CDR3 has 13 residues. The CDR3 DNA sequence: TGTGCCAGCATCCTATCTAGCCACAATGAGCAGTTCTTC. It yields the protein CASILSSHNEQFF.

Written as DNA, the CDR3 is TGCGCCAGCAGCCAAGATGCAACGGGGAACAATGAGCAGTTCTTC. It specifies CASSQDATGNNEQFF. V gene TRBV4-3 combines with J gene TRBJ2-1; D possibly corresponds to TRBD2 (5 bases). Germline CDR1 is LGHNA and CDR2 is YSLEER. V dropped 0 bases and J dropped 5 bases, with 11 bases sitting between them. CDR3 size: 15 residues.

This clone came up a few times. The chain recombines TRBV2 with TRBJ2-7; perhaps TRBD1 as D (5 bases). The germline CDR1 and CDR2 sequences are SNHLY and FYNNEI. V lost 6 bases, J lost 0 bases, and 12 bases lay in between. The CDR3 covers 14 residues. For the CDR3, the DNA is TGTGCCAGCAGGCCTAGACAGAGCTCCTACGAGCAGTACTTC. It encodes CASRPRQSSYEQYF.